The next 8 T cell receptor beta chains were all read from a single sample in a study of T cells in tumors after PD-1 blockade. Assay: immunoSEQ multiplex PCR; the TCRdb copy retains only in-frame clones and omits some. Among over 60,000 clones listed, over 65% were seen once. Specimen: PBMCs, collected after anti-PD-1 treatment. The receptors derive from a human donor with basal cell carcinoma.

The chain's CDR3 is CASSSGQNYNEQFF. CDR3 sequence (DNA): TGCGCCAGCAGCTCGGGACAGAATTACAATGAGCAGTTCTTC. The rearrangement links TRBV5-1 to TRBJ2-1; 7 nucleotides align to TRBD1. This CDR3 region has 14 residues. Germline values: CDR1 SGHRS, CDR2 YFSETQ. With V trimmed by 3 bases and J by 4 bases, 4 bases remained unmatched.

V and J are TRBV19 and TRBJ2-4; a possible D gene is TRBD2 (5 bases). The CDR3 is made up of 16 amino acids. The germline CDR1 and CDR2 sequences are LNHDA and SQIVND (reference sequence). Trimming pared 3 bases from V and 0 bases from J, leaving 12 bases between. The CDR3 loop reads CASSIVGEGAKNIQYF. In nucleotides, the CDR3 is TGTGCCAGTAGTATTGTGGGAGAGGGAGCCAAAAACATTCAGTACTTC. The full variable domain, in which reference TRBV19 and TRBJ2-4 provide the parts outside the CDR3, is DGGITQSPKYLFRKEGQNVTLSCEQNLNHDAMYWYRQDPGQGLRLIYYSQIVNDFQKGDIAEGYSVSREKKESFPLTVTSAQKNPTAFYLCASSIVGEGAKNIQYFGAGTRLSVL.

This clone was detected a few times. This sequence joins TRBV7-8 and TRBJ2-1, with 13 bases fitting TRBD2. The trim removed 1 base at V and 0 bases at J, leaving 6 bases unmatched. The CDR3 is 19 residues long. The germline gives CDR1 SGHVS, CDR2 FQNEAQ. This chain's CDR3 is CASSLDGLAGASSYNEQFF. In nucleotides, the CDR3 is TGTGCCAGCAGCTTAGACGGACTAGCGGGGGCCAGCTCCTACAATGAGCAGTTCTTC.

The rearrangement joins TRBV28 to TRBJ1-1; possibly TRBD1 for D (5 bases). CDR1 and CDR2 from the germline V gene are MDHEN and SYDVKM. V gave up 5 bases and J gave up 11 bases, with 21 bases separating them. The CDR3 has 14 residues. This chain's CDR3 is CASSDEGRRNGAFF. As DNA, the CDR3 is TGTGCCAGCAGTGACGAGGGGCGCCGGAATGGGGCTTTCTTT. Together with reference TRBV28 and TRBJ1-1, the CDR3 gives the full variable domain: DVKVTQSSRYLVKRTGEKVFLECVQDMDHENMFWYRQDPGLGLRLIYFSYDVKMKEKGDIPEGYSVSREKKERFSLILESASTNQTSMYLCASSDEGRRNGAFFGQGTRLTVV.

The chain uses TRBV5-1 and TRBJ2-3; D might be TRBD1 (5 bases). V lost 0 bases to trimming and J lost 1 base, with 12 bases between them. From germline, CDR1 is SGHRS and CDR2 YFSETQ. This CDR3 region has 16 residues. The CDR3 reads CASSLEPRARTDTQYF. In DNA form, the CDR3 reads TGCGCCAGCAGCTTGGAACCCAGGGCCCGCACAGATACGCAGTATTTT. The whole variable domain, remainder taken from reference TRBV5-1 and TRBJ2-3, is KAGVTQTPRYLIKTRGQQVTLSCSPISGHRSVSWYQQTPGQGLQFLFEYFSETQRNKGNFPGRFSGRQFSNSRSEMNVSTLELGDSALYLCASSLEPRARTDTQYFGPGTRLTVL.

The chain has TRBV2 and TRBJ1-5; 11 bases are shared with TRBD1. Trimming took 4 bases from V and 4 from J; bases not matched to a gene: 6. The CDR3 is 16 residues long. Germline V gives CDR1 SNHLY, CDR2 FYNNEI. The CDR3 here is CASSVDRGRPNQPQHF. As DNA, the CDR3 is TGTGCCAGCAGTGTGGACAGGGGGCGCCCAAATCAGCCCCAGCATTTT.

V usage is TRBV10-1 and J usage is TRBJ2-2; D ambiguous. With 7 bases removed from V and 4 bases from J, the gap between germline ends came to 10 bases. CDR3 length equals 13 residues. Germline loops: CDR1 WNHNN, CDR2 SYGVQD (reference sequence). CDR3 region: CASKKAFTGELFF. The CDR3 coding sequence is TGCGCCAGCAAGAAGGCCTTCACCGGGGAGCTGTTTTTT.

This clone has just a few counts. The chain couples TRBV2 to TRBJ1-6; weak D call: TRBD1 (5 bases). Trimming left V 4 bases short and J 7 bases short, with 14 bases between. The CDR3 has 15 amino acids. CDR1 SNHLY and CDR2 FYNNEI come from the germline V gene. The CDR3: CASSAGGNPNSPLHF. CDR3 coding DNA: TGTGCCAGCAGTGCCGGGGGTAACCCCAATTCACCCCTCCACTTT.